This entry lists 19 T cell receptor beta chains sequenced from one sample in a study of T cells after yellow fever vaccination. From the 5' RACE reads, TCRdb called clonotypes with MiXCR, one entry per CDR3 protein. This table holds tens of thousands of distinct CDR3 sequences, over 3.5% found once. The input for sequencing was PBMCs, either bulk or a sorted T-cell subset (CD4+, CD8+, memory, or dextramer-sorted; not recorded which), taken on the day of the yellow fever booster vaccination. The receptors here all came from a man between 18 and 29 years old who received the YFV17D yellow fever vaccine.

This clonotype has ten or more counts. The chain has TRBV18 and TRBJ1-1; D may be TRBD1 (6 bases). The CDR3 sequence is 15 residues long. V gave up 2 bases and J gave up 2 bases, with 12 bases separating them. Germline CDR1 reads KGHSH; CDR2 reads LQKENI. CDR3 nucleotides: TGTGCCAGCTCACCAAGGACAGTCGCTAACACTGAAGCTTTCTTT. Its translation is CASSPRTVANTEAFF.

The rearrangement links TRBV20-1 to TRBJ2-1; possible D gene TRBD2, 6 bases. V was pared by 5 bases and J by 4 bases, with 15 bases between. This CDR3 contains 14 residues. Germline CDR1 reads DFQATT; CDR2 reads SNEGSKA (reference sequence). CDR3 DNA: TGCAGTGCTCTCCGACTAGAACGGTACAATGAGCAGTTCTTC. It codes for CSALRLERYNEQFF.

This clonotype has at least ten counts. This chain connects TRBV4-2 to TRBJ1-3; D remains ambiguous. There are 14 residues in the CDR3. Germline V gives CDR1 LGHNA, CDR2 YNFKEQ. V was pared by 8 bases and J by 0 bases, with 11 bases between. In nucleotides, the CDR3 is TGTGCCAGCGGACCCGTCGGCTCTGGAAACACCATATATTTT. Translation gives CASGPVGSGNTIYF.

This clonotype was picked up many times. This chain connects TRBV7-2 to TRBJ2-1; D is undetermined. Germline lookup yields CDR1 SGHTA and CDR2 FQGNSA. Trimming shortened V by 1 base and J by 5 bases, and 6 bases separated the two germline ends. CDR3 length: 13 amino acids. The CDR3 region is CASSLGGHNEQFF. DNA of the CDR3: TGTGCCAGCAGCTTAGGCGGTCACAATGAGCAGTTCTTC.

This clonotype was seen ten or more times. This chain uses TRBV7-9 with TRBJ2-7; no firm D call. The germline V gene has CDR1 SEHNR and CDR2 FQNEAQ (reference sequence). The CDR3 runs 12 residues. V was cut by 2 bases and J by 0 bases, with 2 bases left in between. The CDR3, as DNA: TGTGCCAGCAGCTTATACTCCTACGAGCAGTACTTC. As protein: CASSLYSYEQYF.

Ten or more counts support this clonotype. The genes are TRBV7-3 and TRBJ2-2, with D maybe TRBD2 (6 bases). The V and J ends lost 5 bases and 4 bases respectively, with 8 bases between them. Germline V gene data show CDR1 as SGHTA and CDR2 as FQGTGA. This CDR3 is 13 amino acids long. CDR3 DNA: TGTGCCAGCAGCCCGGGACTCACCGGGGAGCTGTTTTTT. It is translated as CASSPGLTGELFF.

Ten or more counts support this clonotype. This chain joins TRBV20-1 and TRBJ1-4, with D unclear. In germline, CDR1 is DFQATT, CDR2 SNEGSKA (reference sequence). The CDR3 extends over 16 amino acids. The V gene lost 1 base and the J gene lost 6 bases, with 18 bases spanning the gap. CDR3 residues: CSARGIGHGSDEKLFF. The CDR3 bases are TGCAGTGCTAGAGGTATAGGGCACGGGTCCGATGAAAAACTGTTTTTT.

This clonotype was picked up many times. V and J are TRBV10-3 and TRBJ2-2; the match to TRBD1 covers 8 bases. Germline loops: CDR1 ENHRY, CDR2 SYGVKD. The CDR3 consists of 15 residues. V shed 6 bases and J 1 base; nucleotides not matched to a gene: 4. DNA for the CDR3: TGTGCCATCAGAGGACAGGGCTGGAACACCGGGGAGCTGTTTTTT. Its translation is CAIRGQGWNTGELFF.

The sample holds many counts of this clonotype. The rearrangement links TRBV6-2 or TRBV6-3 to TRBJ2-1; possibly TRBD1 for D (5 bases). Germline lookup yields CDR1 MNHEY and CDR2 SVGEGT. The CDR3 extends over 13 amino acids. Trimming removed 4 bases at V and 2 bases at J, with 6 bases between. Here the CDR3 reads CASSWTTYNEQFF. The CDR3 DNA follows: TGTGCCAGCAGTTGGACAACCTACAATGAGCAGTTCTTC.

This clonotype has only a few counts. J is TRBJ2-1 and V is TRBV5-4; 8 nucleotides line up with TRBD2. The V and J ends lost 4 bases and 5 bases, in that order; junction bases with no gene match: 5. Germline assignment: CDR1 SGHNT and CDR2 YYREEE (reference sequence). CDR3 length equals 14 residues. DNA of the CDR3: TGTGCCAGCAGCCCCACTAGCGGCCACAATGAGCAGTTCTTC. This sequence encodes CASSPTSGHNEQFF.

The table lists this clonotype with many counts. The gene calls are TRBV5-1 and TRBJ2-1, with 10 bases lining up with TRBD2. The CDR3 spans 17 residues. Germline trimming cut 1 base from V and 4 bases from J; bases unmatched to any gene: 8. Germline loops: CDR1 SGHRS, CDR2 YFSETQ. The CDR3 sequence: CASSLTSGVMGYNEQFF. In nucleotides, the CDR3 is TGCGCCAGCAGCTTGACTAGCGGGGTGATGGGATACAATGAGCAGTTCTTC.

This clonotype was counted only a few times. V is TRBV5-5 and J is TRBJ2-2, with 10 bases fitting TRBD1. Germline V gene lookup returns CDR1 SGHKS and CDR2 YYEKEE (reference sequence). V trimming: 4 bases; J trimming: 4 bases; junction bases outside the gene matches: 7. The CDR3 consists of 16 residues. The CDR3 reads CASSHLGQGVTGELFF. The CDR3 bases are TGTGCCAGCAGCCATCTTGGACAGGGGGTCACCGGGGAGCTGTTTTTT.

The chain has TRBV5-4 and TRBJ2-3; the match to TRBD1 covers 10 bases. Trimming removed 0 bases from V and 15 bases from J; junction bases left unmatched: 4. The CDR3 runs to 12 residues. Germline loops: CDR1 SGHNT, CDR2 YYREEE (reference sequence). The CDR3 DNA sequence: TGTGCCAGCAGCTTGGACGACAGGGGGCTATATTTT. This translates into CASSLDDRGLYF. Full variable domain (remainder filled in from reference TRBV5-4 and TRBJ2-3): ETGVTQSPTHLIKTRGQQVTLRCSSQSGHNTVSWYQQALGQGPQFIFQYYREEENGRGNFPPRFSGLQFPNYSSELNVNALELDDSALYLCASSLDDRGLYFGPGTRLTVL.

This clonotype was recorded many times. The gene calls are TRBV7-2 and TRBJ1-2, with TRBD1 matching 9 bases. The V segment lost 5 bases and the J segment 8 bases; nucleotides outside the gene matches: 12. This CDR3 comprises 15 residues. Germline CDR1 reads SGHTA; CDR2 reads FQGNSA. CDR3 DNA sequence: TGTGCCAGCAGCCTAAGGGACAGGGAAGGTGGAGGCTACACCTTC. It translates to CASSLRDREGGGYTF.

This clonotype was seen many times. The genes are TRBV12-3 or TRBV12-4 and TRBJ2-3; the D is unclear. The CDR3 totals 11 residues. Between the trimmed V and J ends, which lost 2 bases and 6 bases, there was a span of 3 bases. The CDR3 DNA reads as TGTGCCAGCAGTTTACGGGATACGCAGTATTTT. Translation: CASSLRDTQYF.

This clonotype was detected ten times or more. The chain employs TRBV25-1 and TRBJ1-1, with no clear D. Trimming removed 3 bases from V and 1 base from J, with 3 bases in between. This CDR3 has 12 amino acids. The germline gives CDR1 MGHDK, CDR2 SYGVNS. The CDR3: CASSEPNTEAFF. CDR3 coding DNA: TGTGCCAGCAGTGAGCCGAACACTGAAGCTTTCTTT.

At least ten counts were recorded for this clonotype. CDR3 loop: CASSLGPLGYEQYF. The DNA of the CDR3 is TGCGCCAGCAGCTTGGGGCCACTGGGATACGAGCAGTACTTC. V gene TRBV5-1 combines with J gene TRBJ2-7; no reliable D call. CDR1 is SGHRS and CDR2 is YFSETQ in the germline V gene. Between the trimmed V and J ends, which lost 0 bases and 4 bases, there was a span of 11 bases. The CDR3 contains 14 residues.

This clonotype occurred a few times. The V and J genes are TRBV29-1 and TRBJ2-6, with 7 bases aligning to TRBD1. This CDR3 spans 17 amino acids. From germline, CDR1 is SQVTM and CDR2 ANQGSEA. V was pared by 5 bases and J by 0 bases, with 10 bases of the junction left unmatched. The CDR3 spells CSVSSGTASSGANVLTF. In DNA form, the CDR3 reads TGCAGCGTTAGCTCCGGGACAGCCTCCTCTGGGGCCAACGTCCTGACTTTC.

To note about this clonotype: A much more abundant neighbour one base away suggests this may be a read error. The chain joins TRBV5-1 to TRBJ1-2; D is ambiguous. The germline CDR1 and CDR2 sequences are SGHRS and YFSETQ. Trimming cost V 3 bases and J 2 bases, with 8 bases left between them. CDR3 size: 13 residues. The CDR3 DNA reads TGCGCCAGCAGCTCCCCGGGGAACTATGGCTACACCTTC. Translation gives CASSSPGNYGYTF.